Listed here are 17 T cell receptor beta chains from one sample, sequenced in a study of tumor-infiltrating lymphocytes in primary liver carcinoma. Joint extraction of RNA and DNA used roughly 20-33 mg of bulk tissue that was unsorted. With a constant-region primer, TCR beta cDNA was made from about 0.55 ug of total RNA. Slightly modified ARM-PCR with three nested multiplex PCR rounds yielded TCR beta libraries. Forward primers for TRBV1-TRBV30 and a C-beta reverse primer served the first two PCR rounds, at around 11 cycles each. MiXCR, applied by TCRdb to the multiplex PCR reads, yields one record per CDR3 protein. Here the sample spans 60,000 to 90,000 distinct CDR3 sequences, over 60% being singletons. What was sequenced was liver tumor tissue from sampling region 4. Subset: tumor region T4, right-lateral pole. Receptor source: a man in his forties or fifties with primary liver carcinoma and hepatitis B virus infection.

Of note for this clonotype: Since the CDR3 does not end with the conserved phenylalanine or tryptophan, this likely comes from a read error. The V gene is TRBV11-1, the J gene TRBJ2-1; TRBD2 matches at 7 bases. The CDR3 covers 14 residues. The germline V gene encodes CDR1 SGHAT and CDR2 FQDESV (reference sequence). CDR3 DNA: TGTACCAGCAGCTTATATGGGACTATCAATGAGCAGTTCCTC. This codes for CTSSLYGTINEQFL.

The V gene is TRBV28, the J gene TRBJ2-7; TRBD1 aligns across 7 bases. J gave up 5 bases and V 5 bases, and 15 bases lay outside the gene matches. The germline V gene has CDR1 MDHEN and CDR2 SYDVKM. The CDR3 spans 16 residues. The CDR3 region has the DNA TGTGCCAGCAGTGCCCTTAGGGGAACAGGGGTCGACGAGCAGTACTTC. Translation gives CASSALRGTGVDEQYF. The full variable domain, in which reference TRBV28 and TRBJ2-7 provide the parts outside the CDR3, is DVKVTQSSRYLVKRTGEKVFLECVQDMDHENMFWYRQDPGLGLRLIYFSYDVKMKEKGDIPEGYSVSREKKERFSLILESASTNQTSMYLCASSALRGTGVDEQYFGPGTRLTVT.

The gene calls are TRBV6-5 and TRBJ2-1, with D perhaps TRBD2 (6 bases). From germline, CDR1 is MNHEY and CDR2 SVGAGI. V lost 5 bases and J 10 bases, leaving 18 bases between the germline ends. This CDR3 region has 14 residues. The CDR3 spells CASSVTGASNEQFF. CDR3 coding DNA: TGTGCCAGCAGTGTAACGGGAGCGTCCAACGAGCAGTTCTTC.

This clonotype showed up just a few times. Just one base apart from a much larger clone, this may be a read error. The V call is TRBV6-6, the J call TRBJ2-3; 7 bases fit TRBD1. The CDR3 is 15 amino acids. The ends lost 5 bases at V and 4 bases at J; junction bases unmatched: 9. CDR1 is MNHNY, CDR2 SVGAGI, per germline (reference sequence). The CDR3 here is CASSLGQVYADTQYF. The CDR3 DNA follows: TGTGCCAGCAGTCTCGGACAGGTGTACGCAGATACGCAGTATTTT.

The chain has TRBV18 and TRBJ2-5; D gene uncertain. The germline gives CDR1 KGHSH, CDR2 LQKENI. This CDR3 comprises 13 residues. Trimming took off 5 bases at V and 0 bases at J, with 7 bases between the two ends. The CDR3 nucleotides read TGTGCCAGCTCAACTTCGTACCAAGAGACCCAGTACTTC. Protein sequence: CASSTSYQETQYF.

This clonotype was counted ten times or more. The gene calls are TRBV11-1 and TRBJ2-1, with D possibly being TRBD1 or TRBD2 (5 bases each). The V gene lost 3 bases and the J gene lost 5 bases, with 14 bases spanning the gap. The CDR3 length is 15 residues. Germline V gives CDR1 SGHAT, CDR2 FQDESV (reference sequence). The DNA for the CDR3 is TGTGCCAGCAGCTTCCAGGGACCGCTGGACAATGAGCAGTTCTTC. Translation: CASSFQGPLDNEQFF.

V and J are TRBV19 and TRBJ2-2, with 10 bases identical to TRBD2. V lost 7 bases and J lost 0; bases outside the gene matches: 11. CDR1 is LNHDA, CDR2 SQIVND, per germline (reference sequence). The CDR3 sequence is 18 residues long. CDR3 bases: TGTGCCAGTACCATGGGAGCGGGAGGGCCCGCGAACACCGGGGAGCTGTTTTTT. It is translated as CASTMGAGGPANTGELFF.

This clonotype came up many times. This chain connects TRBV7-9 to TRBJ1-2; possible D gene TRBD1, 6 bases. Germline assignment: CDR1 SEHNR and CDR2 FQNEAQ (reference sequence). V was clipped by 5 bases and J by 3 bases, with 16 bases between them. CDR3 length: 15 amino acids. CDR3 sequence: CASSRGGRGDYGYTF. CDR3 bases: TGTGCCAGCAGCCGAGGGGGGAGAGGGGACTATGGCTACACCTTC.

Many counts were recorded for this clonotype. The rearrangement uses TRBV7-9 and TRBJ2-3; D uncertain. V lost 4 bases to trimming and J lost 5 bases, with 7 bases between them. The length of the CDR3 is 12 residues. Germline CDR1 reads SEHNR; CDR2 reads FQNEAQ (reference sequence). CDR3 loop: CASSSSRDTQYF. The DNA of the CDR3 is TGTGCCAGCAGCTCGAGTAGAGATACGCAGTATTTT.

This clonotype came up many times. The CDR3 here is CASSGGGVTQYF. The CDR3 nucleotides read TGTGCCAGCAGCGGAGGTGGGGTAACCCAGTACTTC. The chain uses TRBV14 and TRBJ2-5; possibly TRBD2 for D (5 bases). V lost 5 bases and J lost 8, with 12 bases in between. Germline CDR1 and CDR2: SGHDN and FVKESK. The CDR3 has 12 residues.

This clonotype was seen a single time. This chain connects TRBV11-2 to TRBJ2-2; TRBD1 matches at 7 bases. Germline CDR1 SGHAT, CDR2 FQNNGV. After removal of 3 bases from V and 6 bases from J, the junction contained 13 bases not matched to a gene. CDR3 length: 17 residues. CDR3 in DNA: TGTGCCAGCAGCTTTGATCGAGACAGGGTCAGCTCCGGGGAGCTGTTTTTT. Translation: CASSFDRDRVSSGELFF.

Of note for this clonotype: A read error may produce the germline difference seen at one junction end. The chain combines TRBV29-1 with TRBJ2-3; TRBD2 might be the D (5 bases). The germline CDR1 and CDR2 sequences are SQVTM and ANQGSEA. CDR3 size: 12 residues. Here the CDR3 reads CSVMASTDTQYF. The DNA for the CDR3 is TGCAGCGTTATGGCTAGCACAGATACTCAGTATTTT.

For this clonotype: A single base separates this from a much larger clone, so it may be a read error. This chain links TRBV10-3 with TRBJ1-1; 8 nucleotides agree with TRBD1. The CDR3 loop spans 14 amino acids. CDR1 and CDR2 (germline): ENHRY, SYGVKD. The CDR3 spells CVISGQGWNTEAFF. CDR3 DNA: TGTGTCATCAGTGGACAGGGTTGGAACACTGAAGCTTTCTTT.

To note about this clonotype: An end of the junction differs from the germline gene, which may be a read error. The chain recombines TRBV28 with TRBJ2-3; 10 positions agree with TRBD2. This CDR3 is built from 15 residues. Germline CDR1 reads MDHEN; CDR2 reads SYDVKM. CDR3 in DNA: TGTGCCAACAGTCAGCGGGAGGGCCATACAGATACGCAGTATTTT. Translation: CANSQREGHTDTQYF.

Concerning this clonotype: At one end, the junction sequence differs from germline, possibly due to a read error. V gene TRBV11-2 combines with J gene TRBJ2-1; 9 nucleotides align to TRBD2. This CDR3 has 16 residues. Germline CDR1 and CDR2: SGHAT and FQNNGV. CDR3 in amino acids: CASSLDGSGSSYEQFF. The CDR3 nucleotides are TGTGCCAGTAGCTTAGATGGTAGCGGGAGTTCTTATGAGCAGTTCTTC.

Of note for this clonotype: A single base separates this from a much larger clone, so it may be a read error. Here the CDR3 reads CTSSFDSGRAIEQYF. The CDR3 nucleotides are TGTACCAGCAGCTTTGACAGCGGGAGGGCCATCGAGCAGTACTTC. The chain carries TRBV5-6 and TRBJ2-7; 10 nucleotides agree with TRBD2. Germline V CDR1 and CDR2: SGHDT, YYEEEE. The CDR3 sequence is 15 residues long.

Comment on this clonotype: One end of the junction fails to match germline, which may point to a read error. This chain connects TRBV6-5 to TRBJ1-4; D is undetermined. Germline loops: CDR1 MNHEY, CDR2 SVGAGI. CDR3 length equals 17 residues. The CDR3 sequence: CASSCYWDSALNVKLFF. The CDR3 DNA sequence: TGTGCCAGCAGTTGCTATTGGGATTCGGCGCTTAATGTAAAACTGTTTTTT.